The following is a T cell receptor (beta chain) sequence with its context. The data stem from a study of blood T cell repertoires in COVID-19. Trimming pared 1 base from V and 7 bases from J, leaving 20 bases between. This CDR3 spans 17 amino acids. In germline, CDR1 is SGHDN, CDR2 FVKESK. Sequenced by immunoSEQ multiplex PCR; TCRdb stores in-frame clones only, minus some. Of 150,000 or so clones listed, roughly 81% are singletons. Sequencing was carried out using peripheral blood. The chain recombines TRBV14 with TRBJ1-5; D might be TRBD1 (6 bases). The clonotype originates from a human donor with acute or convalescent COVID-19. The donor label of this sample is uncertain. The CDR3: CASSQGPPPGASQPQHF. Written as DNA, the CDR3 is TGTGCCAGCAGCCAAGGCCCCCCCCCAGGGGCAAGCCAGCCCCAGCATTTT. The full variable domain, in which reference TRBV14 and TRBJ1-5 provide the parts outside the CDR3, is EAGVTQFPSHSVIEKGQTVTLRCDPISGHDNLYWYRRVMGKEIKFLLHFVKESKQDESGMPNNRFLAERTGGTYSTLKVQPAELEDSGVYFCASSQGPPPGASQPQHFGDGTRLSIL.